This T cell receptor beta chain was captured in a study of T cell changes during pregnancy in multiple sclerosis. TCRdb keeps only in-frame clones here, not all; method: immunoSEQ multiplex PCR. The sample has approximately 130,000 clones, about 95% seen once. This TCR was sampled from a female donor with multiple sclerosis, enrolled in a pregnancy study. Source: peripheral blood, taken after pregnancy.

The CDR3 protein is CATSRVGAHFGELFF. CDR3 DNA sequence: TGTGCCACCAGCAGAGTAGGGGCGCATTTCGGGGAGCTGTTTTTT. The V gene is TRBV15, the J gene TRBJ2-2, with D perhaps matching TRBD1 (5 bases). The length of the CDR3 is 15 residues. Per germline, CDR1 LNHNV and CDR2 YYDKDF (reference sequence). V lost 1 base to trimming and J lost 7 bases, with 13 bases between them.